The T cell receptor beta chain described here comes from a study of OX40 agonist ivuxolimab in advanced cancers. For the study at large: Among those treated, three patients had partial responses, one with hepatocellular carcinoma and two with cutaneous melanoma.

The germline V and J ends were trimmed by 7 bases and 7 bases, with 11 bases remaining between them. The CDR3 is made up of 13 amino acids. Looked up from germline, CDR1 is SGHNT and CDR2 is YENEEA. Study-wide results and caveats: In the expanded peripheral T cells, antigen specificity was never determined. At 0.1 to 3.0 mg/kg, clonal expansion of CD4+ and CD8+ blood T cells had occurred by week 6. Relative to CD4+ cells, CD8+ T cells on average had more expanded clones.

The protocol was immunoSEQ multiplex PCR, while the TCRdb copy is restricted to in-frame clones and leaves out a portion. This table holds around 100,000 clones, 70% to 90% found once. This clone was recorded a few times. Its specificity is unknown. The sequencing here drew on CD4+ or CD8+ T cells sorted from blood, taken in a trial of the OX40 agonist ivuxolimab. This clonotype originated in an adult with an advanced solid tumor such as melanoma, head and neck, liver or kidney cancer. The chain employs TRBV11-3 and TRBJ1-6; no firm D call. CDR3 sequence (DNA): TGTGCCAGCACCCGCGGTAGCAATTCACCCCTCCACTTT. Protein sequence: CASTRGSNSPLHF.